This TCR beta chain was found in a study of cytomegalovirus exposure and HLA in healthy donors. Points from the study as a whole: Fewer N-insertions than the roughly 630-donor mean were reportedly shown by an Asian-associated ancestry cluster in a later analysis. About 180 TCR beta chains were listed as cytomegalovirus-associated.

Regarding this clone: The target antigen is unknown.

PCR employed 60 Vbeta and 13 Jbeta primers. Original methodology: About 9.9 million shared chains were among 65 million to 85 million unique TCR beta chains counted in a later analysis. Assay: immunoSEQ multiplex PCR; the TCRdb copy retains only in-frame clones and omits some. That table is the source of V, J and clone size, and D and trimming were worked out from the DNA. The sample includes over 75,000 clones, approximately 84% of them seen just once. This CDR3 spans 14 amino acids. The V and J ends lost 5 bases and 6 bases, in that order; junction bases with no gene match: 8. Germline lookup yields CDR1 KGHSH and CDR2 LQKENI.

The receptor was isolated from a woman between 50 and 59 years old in good health and CMV-seronegative. The chain combines TRBV18 with TRBJ1-1; 8 bases are shared with TRBD1. What was sequenced was PBMCs. The CDR3 sequence: CASSTDRGRAEAFF. CDR3 bases: TGTGCCAGCTCAACAGACAGGGGAAGGGCTGAAGCTTTCTTT.